This T cell receptor (beta chain) originates from a study of T cells in Graves' hyperthyroidism and ophthalmopathy. Overall study results and limits: Using 13 V-J features, a model discriminated ophthalmopathy from stable hyperthyroidism. Most clonotypes expanded in thyroid above 0.001 were likewise present in blood.

There were TCR beta CDR3 regions amplified from RNA transcripts. Researchers ran a first-round RT-PCR on the TCR CDR3 using the HTBI primer set. In TCRdb, the multiplex PCR reads were re-called with MiXCR into one record per CDR3 protein. The table has some 760,000 distinct CDR3 sequences, 12% to 15% seen once. Disease duration under 2 months; hyperthyroidism patients were aged 18 to 65. As to this clonotype: Its specificity is unknown.

From germline, CDR1 is MGHRA and CDR2 YSYEKL. The V end lost 1 base, the J end lost 0 bases, and 10 bases lay between the germline ends. The CDR3 loop spans 15 amino acids. This chain joins TRBV4-1 and TRBJ2-7; D gene uncertain. The sequence derives from a young woman with Graves' hyperthyroidism. The specimen was blood. The CDR3 sequence is CASSQGSEVSYEQYF. The CDR3 DNA reads TGCGCCAGCAGCCAAGGATCTGAGGTCTCCTACGAGCAGTACTTC.